This paragraph covers one T cell receptor beta chain sequence. Its cognate antigen is unknown. The CDR3 end falls 3 residues outside the read, so it is completed with the germline J gene. Related graft donors supplied nonmyeloablative bone marrow transplants, and mixed chimerism was transient. The sample comes from a study of Tregs in tolerant kidney transplant recipients. The CDR3 runs to 14 residues. V gave up 4 bases and J gave up 5 bases, with 12 bases separating them. Per the germline V gene, CDR1 is KGHSH and CDR2 is LQKENI. TCRdb's copy holds only in-frame clones and misses some; the assay was immunoSEQ multiplex PCR. The sample data list about 23,000 clones. General study points: In tolerant patients, donor-specific Tregs outgrew total Tregs, suggesting antigen-driven expansion. Tregs expanded with activated donor B cells seemed most donor-specific.

The chain is built from TRBV18 and TRBJ2-1; tentatively, D is TRBD2 (5 bases). The TCR originated in a human patient who received a combined kidney and bone marrow transplant. Some T cells may be supplied by the graft donor. Source: CD4+ T cells from blood (PBMCs), taken 6 months after the transplant. The CDR3 bases that were read are TGTGCCAGCTCACGGGCCAGCGGTCACAATGAG. This translates into CASSRASGHNE. The full-length CDR3 reads as CASSRASGHNEQFF.